One T cell receptor beta chain is described in this entry. The table came from immunoSEQ multiplex PCR; TCRdb's copy has only in-frame clones and leaves some out. The sample holds tens of thousands of clones, 83% seen once. The germline V gene encodes CDR1 KGHSH and CDR2 LQKENI. V lost 3 bases to trimming and J lost 10 bases, with 24 bases between them. This CDR3 is built from 16 residues. This specimen belongs to a study of blood T cell repertoires in COVID-19. For the study at large: Some COVID-19 samples were acute and others convalescent; all came from the United States, Italy and Spain.

Sequenced sample: peripheral blood. The rearrangement uses TRBV18 and TRBJ1-1, with unresolved D. This TCR was recovered from a man aged 65-85 years with acute or convalescent COVID-19. CDR3 coding DNA: TGTGCCAGCTCACCGAATATCCAGGATAATAAAAGTGCAGCTTTCTTT. Encoded protein: CASSPNIQDNKSAAFF.